Sequencing of this TCR beta chain was carried out in a study of shared clonotypes between healthy human individuals. Selected positively for CCR7 and CD45RO-negative, naive CD8 cells excluded terminally differentiated effector memory CD45RA+ cells. Across several immunoSEQ plates, the genomic DNA of each subset was split evenly. Here immunoSEQ multiplex PCR was the method, and the copy in TCRdb shows in-frame clones only, minus some. This sample has about 2,200,000 clones, with under 95% found just once. The CDR3 totals 16 residues. CDR1 and CDR2 from the germline V gene are MDHEN and SYDVKM. With 3 bases removed from V and 2 bases from J, the gap between germline ends came to 14 bases.

V gene TRBV28 combines with J gene TRBJ1-5; possible D gene TRBD1, 5 bases. The sequence was obtained from a man aged 18 to 35 in good health. Some clones in this sample may be carry-over from other donors' samples. The sequencing sample was made of naive CD8+ T cells from PBMCs. CDR3 region: CASSFSGLKRNQPQHF. CDR3 DNA sequence: TGTGCCAGCAGTTTTTCGGGGCTTAAACGCAATCAGCCCCAGCATTTT.